This T cell receptor beta chain was found in a study of blood T cell repertoires in COVID-19. Across the whole study: Specimens from acute and convalescent COVID-19 originated in the United States, Italy and Spain. Sources were T cells, B-cell-depleted T cells, or PBMCs; the material itself was cDNA or gDNA.

Authors' methods: Estimation of nucleated cell counts relied on the amplification of reference gene primers. The assay was immunoSEQ multiplex PCR, and TCRdb's table has in-frame clones only and misses some. For V, J and clone size, that table is used; D and trimming come from the DNA. The repertoire holds approximately 380,000 clones, with around 85% as singletons. This CDR3 is 14 amino acids long. Deletions cut 8 bases from V and 7 bases from J, with 17 bases between. Per the germline V gene, CDR1 is SGHAT and CDR2 is FQNNGV. The source of this sequence is a woman aged 18-29 years with acute or convalescent COVID-19. This chain joins TRBV11-2 and TRBJ1-4; D might be TRBD1 (6 bases). The sequencing sample was made of peripheral blood. Here the CDR3 DNA reads TGTGCCAGCGGGGGAGGGGGGCTGGCTGAAAAACTGTTTTTT. Translating it yields CASGGGGLAEKLFF. The complete variable domain, with remaining parts taken from reference TRBV11-2 and TRBJ1-4, reads EAGVAQSPRYKIIEKRQSVAFWCNPISGHATLYWYQQILGQGPKLLIQFQNNGVVDDSQLPKDRFSAERLKGVDSTLKIQPAKLEDSAVYLCASGGGGLAEKLFFGSGTQLSVL.